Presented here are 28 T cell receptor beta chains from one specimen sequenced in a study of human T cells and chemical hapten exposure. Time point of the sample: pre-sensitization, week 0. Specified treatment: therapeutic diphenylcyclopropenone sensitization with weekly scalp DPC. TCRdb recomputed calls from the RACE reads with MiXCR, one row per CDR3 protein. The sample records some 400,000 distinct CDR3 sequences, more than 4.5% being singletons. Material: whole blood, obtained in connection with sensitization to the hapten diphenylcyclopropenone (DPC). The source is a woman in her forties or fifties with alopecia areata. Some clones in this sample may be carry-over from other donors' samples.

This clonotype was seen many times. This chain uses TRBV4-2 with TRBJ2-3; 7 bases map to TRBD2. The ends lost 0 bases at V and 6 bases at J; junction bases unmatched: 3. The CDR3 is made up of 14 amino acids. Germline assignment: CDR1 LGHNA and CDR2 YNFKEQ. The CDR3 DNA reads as TGTGCCAGCAGCCAAGATCGCGGGAGTGATACGCAGTATTTT. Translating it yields CASSQDRGSDTQYF.

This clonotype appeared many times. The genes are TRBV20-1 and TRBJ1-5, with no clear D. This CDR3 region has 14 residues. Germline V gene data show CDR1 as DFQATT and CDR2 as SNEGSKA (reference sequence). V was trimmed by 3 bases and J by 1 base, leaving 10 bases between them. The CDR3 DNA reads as TGCAGTGCTAGCCGACGAGGGAGCAATCAGCCCCAGCATTTT. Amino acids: CSASRRGSNQPQHF.

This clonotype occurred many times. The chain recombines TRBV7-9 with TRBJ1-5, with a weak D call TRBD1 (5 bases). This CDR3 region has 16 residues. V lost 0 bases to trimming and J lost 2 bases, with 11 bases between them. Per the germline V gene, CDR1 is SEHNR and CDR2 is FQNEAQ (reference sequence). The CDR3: CASSLAGGEGNQPQHF. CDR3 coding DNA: TGTGCCAGCAGCTTAGCGGGAGGGGAGGGCAATCAGCCCCAGCATTTT. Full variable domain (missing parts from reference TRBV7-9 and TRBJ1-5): DTGVSQNPRHKITKRGQNVTFRCDPISEHNRLYWYRQTLGQGPEFLTYFQNEAQLEKSRLLSDRFSAERPKGSFSTLEIQRTEQGDSAMYLCASSLAGGEGNQPQHFGDGTRLSIL.

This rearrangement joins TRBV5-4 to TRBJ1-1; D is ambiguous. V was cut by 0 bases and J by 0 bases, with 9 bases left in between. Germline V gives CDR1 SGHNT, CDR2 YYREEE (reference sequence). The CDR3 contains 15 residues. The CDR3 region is CASSLESYMNTEAFF. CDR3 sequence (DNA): TGTGCCAGCAGCTTGGAAAGTTACATGAACACTGAAGCTTTCTTT.

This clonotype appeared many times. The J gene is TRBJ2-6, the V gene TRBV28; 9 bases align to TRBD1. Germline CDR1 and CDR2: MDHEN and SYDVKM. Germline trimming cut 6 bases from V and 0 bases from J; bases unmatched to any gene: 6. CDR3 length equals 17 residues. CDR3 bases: TGTGCCAGCAGCCTGACAGGGGGAAGCTCTGGGGCCAACGTCCTGACTTTC. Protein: CASSLTGGSSGANVLTF.

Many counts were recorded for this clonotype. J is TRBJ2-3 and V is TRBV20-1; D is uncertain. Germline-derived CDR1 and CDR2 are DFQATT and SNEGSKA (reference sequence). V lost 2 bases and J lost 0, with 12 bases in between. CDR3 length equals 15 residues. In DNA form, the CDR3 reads TGCAGTGCTAGATCCCGACTCGTTAGCACAGATACGCAGTATTTT. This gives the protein CSARSRLVSTDTQYF.

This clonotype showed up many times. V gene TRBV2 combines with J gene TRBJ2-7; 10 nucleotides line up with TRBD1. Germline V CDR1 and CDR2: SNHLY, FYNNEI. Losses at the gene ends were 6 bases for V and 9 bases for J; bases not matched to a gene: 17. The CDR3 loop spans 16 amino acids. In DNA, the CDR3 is TGTGCCAGCAGAGACCGGACAGGGGGGGTCTCGGTCGGGCAGTACTTC. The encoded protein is CASRDRTGGVSVGQYF.

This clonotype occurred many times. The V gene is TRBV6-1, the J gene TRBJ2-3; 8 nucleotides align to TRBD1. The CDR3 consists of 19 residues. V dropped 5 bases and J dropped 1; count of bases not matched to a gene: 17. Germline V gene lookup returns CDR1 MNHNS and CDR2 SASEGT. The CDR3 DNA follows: TGTGCCAGCAGTCCCGGGACAGGCCTCCTTCTGGGGGGCACAGATACGCAGTATTTT. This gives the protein CASSPGTGLLLGGTDTQYF.

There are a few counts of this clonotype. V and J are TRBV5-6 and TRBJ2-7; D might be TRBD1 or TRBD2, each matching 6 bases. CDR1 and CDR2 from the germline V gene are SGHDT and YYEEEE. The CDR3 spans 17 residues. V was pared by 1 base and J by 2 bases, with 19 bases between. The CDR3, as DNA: TGTGCCAGCAGCTTGCCGGACTCCTGGGGGGCCCCCTACGAGCAGTACTTC. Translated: CASSLPDSWGAPYEQYF.

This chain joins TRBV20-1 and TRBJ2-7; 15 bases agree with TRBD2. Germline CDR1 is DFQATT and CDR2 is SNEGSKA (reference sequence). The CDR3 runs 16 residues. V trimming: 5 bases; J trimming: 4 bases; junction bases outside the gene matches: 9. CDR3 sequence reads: CSARPGTSGRRYEQYF. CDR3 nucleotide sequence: TGCAGTGCTCGTCCCGGGACTAGCGGGAGGCGATACGAGCAGTACTTC.

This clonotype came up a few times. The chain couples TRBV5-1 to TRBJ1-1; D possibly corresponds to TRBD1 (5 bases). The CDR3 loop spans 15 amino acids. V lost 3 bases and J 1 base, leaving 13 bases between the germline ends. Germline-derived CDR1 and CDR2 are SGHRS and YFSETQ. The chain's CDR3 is CASSSRQGQNTEAFF. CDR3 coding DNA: TGCGCCAGCAGCTCGCGGCAGGGCCAGAACACTGAAGCTTTCTTT.

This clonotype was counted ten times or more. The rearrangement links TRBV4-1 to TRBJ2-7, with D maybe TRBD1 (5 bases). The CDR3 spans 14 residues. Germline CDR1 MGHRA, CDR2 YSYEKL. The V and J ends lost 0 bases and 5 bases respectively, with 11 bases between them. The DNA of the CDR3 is TGCGCCAGCAGCCAAGAGTGGGGCCTCGACGAGCAGTACTTC. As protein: CASSQEWGLDEQYF.

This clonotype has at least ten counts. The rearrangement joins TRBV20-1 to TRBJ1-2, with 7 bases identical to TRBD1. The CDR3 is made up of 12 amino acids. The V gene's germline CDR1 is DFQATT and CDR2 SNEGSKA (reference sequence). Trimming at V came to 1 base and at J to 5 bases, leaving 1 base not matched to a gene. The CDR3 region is CSARAGGYGYTF. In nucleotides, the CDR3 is TGCAGTGCTAGAGCAGGGGGATATGGCTACACCTTC.

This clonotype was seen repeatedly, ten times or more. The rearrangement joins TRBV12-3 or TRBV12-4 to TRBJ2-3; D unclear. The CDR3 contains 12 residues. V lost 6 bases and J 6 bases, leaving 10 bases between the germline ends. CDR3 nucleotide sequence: TGTGCCAGCAGCCCAAAGTTCGATACGCAGTATTTT. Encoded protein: CASSPKFDTQYF.

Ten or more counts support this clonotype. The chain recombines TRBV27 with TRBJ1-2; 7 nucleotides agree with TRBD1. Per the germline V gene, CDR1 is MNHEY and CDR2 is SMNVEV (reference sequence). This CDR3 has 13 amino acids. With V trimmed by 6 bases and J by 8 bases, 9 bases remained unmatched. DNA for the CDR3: TGTGCCAGCAGCCGGGACAGATCCTTCGGCTACACCTTC. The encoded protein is CASSRDRSFGYTF.

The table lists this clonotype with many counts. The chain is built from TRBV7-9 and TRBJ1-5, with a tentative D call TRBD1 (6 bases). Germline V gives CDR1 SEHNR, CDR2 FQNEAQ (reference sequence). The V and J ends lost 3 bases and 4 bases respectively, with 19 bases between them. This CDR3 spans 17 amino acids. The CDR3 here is CASSFVTGQLRNQPQHF. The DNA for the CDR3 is TGTGCCAGCAGCTTCGTGACCGGACAGTTGAGGAATCAGCCCCAGCATTTT.

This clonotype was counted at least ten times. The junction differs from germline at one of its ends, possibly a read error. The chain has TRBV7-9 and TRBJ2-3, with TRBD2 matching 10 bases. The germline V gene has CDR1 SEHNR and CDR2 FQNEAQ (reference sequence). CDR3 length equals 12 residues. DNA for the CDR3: TGCCTAGCGGGAGAAGCGGAAGATACGCAGTATTTT. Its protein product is CLAGEAEDTQYF.

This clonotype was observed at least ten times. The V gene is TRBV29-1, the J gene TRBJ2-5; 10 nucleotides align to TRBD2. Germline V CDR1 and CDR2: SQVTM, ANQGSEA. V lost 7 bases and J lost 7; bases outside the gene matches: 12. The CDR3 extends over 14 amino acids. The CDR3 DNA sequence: TGCAGCGCCACACGAGCGGGGGGGCCGGGGACCCAGTACTTC. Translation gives CSATRAGGPGTQYF. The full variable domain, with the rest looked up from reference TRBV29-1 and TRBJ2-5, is SAVISQKPSRDICQRGTSLTIQCQVDSQVTMMFWYRQQPGQSLTLIATANQGSEATYESGFVIDKFPISRPNLTFSTLTVSNMSPEDSSIYLCSATRAGGPGTQYFGPGTRLLVL.

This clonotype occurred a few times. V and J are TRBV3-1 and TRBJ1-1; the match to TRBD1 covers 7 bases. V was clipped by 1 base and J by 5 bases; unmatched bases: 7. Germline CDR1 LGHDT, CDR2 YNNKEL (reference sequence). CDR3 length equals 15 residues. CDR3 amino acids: CASSQGRGGRTEAFF. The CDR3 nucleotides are TGTGCCAGCAGCCAAGGAAGAGGGGGCCGGACTGAAGCTTTCTTT.

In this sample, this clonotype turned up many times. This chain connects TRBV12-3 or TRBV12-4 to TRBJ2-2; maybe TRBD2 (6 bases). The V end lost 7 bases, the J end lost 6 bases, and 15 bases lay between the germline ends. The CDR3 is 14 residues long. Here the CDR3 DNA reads TGTGCCAGCACTATGGGACTGGCCGCCGGGGAGCTGTTTTTT. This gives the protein CASTMGLAAGELFF.

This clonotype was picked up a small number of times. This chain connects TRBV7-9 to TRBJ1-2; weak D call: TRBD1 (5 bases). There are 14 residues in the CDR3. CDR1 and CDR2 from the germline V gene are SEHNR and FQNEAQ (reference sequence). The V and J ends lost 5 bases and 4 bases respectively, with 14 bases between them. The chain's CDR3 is CASSSSRDPYGYTF. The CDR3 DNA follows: TGTGCCAGCAGCAGTTCCAGGGACCCCTATGGCTACACCTTC.

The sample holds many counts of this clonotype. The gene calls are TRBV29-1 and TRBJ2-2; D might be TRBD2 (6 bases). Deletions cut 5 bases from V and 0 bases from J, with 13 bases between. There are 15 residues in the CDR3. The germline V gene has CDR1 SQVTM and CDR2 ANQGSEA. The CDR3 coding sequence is TGCAGCGTTTCCCTAACGGGAGCGAACACCGGGGAGCTGTTTTTT. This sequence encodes CSVSLTGANTGELFF.

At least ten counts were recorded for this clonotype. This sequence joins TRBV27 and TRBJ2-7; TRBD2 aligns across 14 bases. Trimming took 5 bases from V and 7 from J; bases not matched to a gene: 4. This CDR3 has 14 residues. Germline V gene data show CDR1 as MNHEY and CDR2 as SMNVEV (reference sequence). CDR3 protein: CASSHGTSGSEQYF. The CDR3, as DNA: TGTGCCAGCAGTCACGGGACTAGCGGGAGTGAGCAGTACTTC.

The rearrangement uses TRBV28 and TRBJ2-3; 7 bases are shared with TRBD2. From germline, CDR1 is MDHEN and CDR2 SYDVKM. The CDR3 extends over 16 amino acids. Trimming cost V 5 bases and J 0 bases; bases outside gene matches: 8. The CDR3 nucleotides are TGTGCCAGCAGTCCCTTGCGGCGGGAGAGCACAGATACGCAGTATTTT. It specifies CASSPLRRESTDTQYF.

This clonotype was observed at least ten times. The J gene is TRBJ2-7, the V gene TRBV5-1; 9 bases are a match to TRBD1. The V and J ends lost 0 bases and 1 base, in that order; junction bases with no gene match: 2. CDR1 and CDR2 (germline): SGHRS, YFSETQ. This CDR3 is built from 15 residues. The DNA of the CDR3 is TGCGCCAGCAGCTTGGCCGGGACAGGGTCCTACGAGCAGTACTTC. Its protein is CASSLAGTGSYEQYF.

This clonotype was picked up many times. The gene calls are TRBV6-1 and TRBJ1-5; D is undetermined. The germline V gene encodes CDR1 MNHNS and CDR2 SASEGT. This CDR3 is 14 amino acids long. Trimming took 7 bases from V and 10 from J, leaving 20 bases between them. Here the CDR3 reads CASTATGPSSPQHF. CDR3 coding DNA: TGTGCCAGCACCGCCACCGGGCCTTCCTCCCCCCAGCATTTT.

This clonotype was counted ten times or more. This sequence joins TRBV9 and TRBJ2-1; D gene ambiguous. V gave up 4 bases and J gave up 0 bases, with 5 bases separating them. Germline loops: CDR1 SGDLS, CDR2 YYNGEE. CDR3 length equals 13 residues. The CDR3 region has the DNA TGTGCCAGCAGCCCGAGCTCCTACAATGAGCAGTTCTTC. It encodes CASSPSSYNEQFF.

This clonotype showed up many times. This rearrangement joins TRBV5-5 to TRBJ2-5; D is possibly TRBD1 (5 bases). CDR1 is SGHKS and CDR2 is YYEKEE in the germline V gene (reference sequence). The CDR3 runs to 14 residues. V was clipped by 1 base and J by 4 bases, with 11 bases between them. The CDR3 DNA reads TGTGCCAGCAGCTTGATGGCAGGGCGAGAGACCCAGTACTTC. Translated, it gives CASSLMAGRETQYF.